These 11 T cell receptor beta chains came from one sample sequenced in a study of OX40 agonist ivuxolimab in advanced cancers. Here immunoSEQ multiplex PCR was the method, and the copy in TCRdb shows in-frame clones only, minus some. The data show 30,000 to 35,000 clones, roughly 84% seen once. Material: CD4+ or CD8+ T cells sorted from blood, obtained in a trial of the OX40 agonist ivuxolimab. The receptors stem from an adult with an advanced solid tumor such as melanoma, head and neck, liver or kidney cancer.

The chain has TRBV7-8 and TRBJ1-1; 7 bases are a match to TRBD1. V was clipped by 4 bases and J by 0 bases; unmatched bases: 2. Germline CDR1 and CDR2: SGHVS and FQNEAQ. The CDR3 contains 14 residues. This chain's CDR3 is CASSSTGMNTEAFF. The CDR3 DNA sequence: TGTGCCAGCAGCTCGACAGGGATGAACACTGAAGCTTTCTTT.

This clone was seen just once. The genes are TRBV9 and TRBJ2-7, with 7 positions matching TRBD1. Germline CDR1 and CDR2: SGDLS and YYNGEE. The junction had 0 bases not matched to a gene; V was cut back by 4 bases and J by 5 bases. This CDR3 is 11 amino acids long. The DNA for the CDR3 is TGTGCCAGCAGCCAGGGGGACGAGCAGTACTTC. Its translation is CASSQGDEQYF.

The rearrangement links TRBV2 to TRBJ2-1; D gene unclear. Deletions cut 5 bases from V and 9 bases from J, with 11 bases between. Germline V lookup: CDR1 SNHLY, CDR2 FYNNEI. This CDR3 has 12 residues. For the CDR3, the DNA is TGTGCCAGCAGTCGCTTCGAGGTTGAGCAGTTCTTC. It is translated as CASSRFEVEQFF.

The rearrangement links TRBV6-6 to TRBJ1-1; the match to TRBD1 covers 7 bases. J was trimmed by 11 bases and V by 5 bases; bases with no gene match: 8. Germline V lookup: CDR1 MNHNY, CDR2 SVGAGI (reference sequence). The CDR3 length is 12 residues. CDR3 in DNA: TGTGCCAGCAGTACAGAACAGGGGACGGCTTTCTTT. It yields the protein CASSTEQGTAFF.

This clone appeared a few times. This chain uses TRBV6-1 with TRBJ1-5; a possible D gene is TRBD1 (5 bases). Trimming stripped 6 bases from V and 0 bases from J, with 12 bases between. The CDR3 has 15 residues. The germline gives CDR1 MNHNS, CDR2 SASEGT. The DNA of the CDR3 is TGTGCCAGCAGCCACCCAGGGATTAGCAATCAGCCCCAGCATTTT. This translates into CASSHPGISNQPQHF.

The chain has TRBV5-1 and TRBJ1-2; 7 nucleotides align to TRBD1. Germline values: CDR1 SGHRS, CDR2 YFSETQ. J gave up 8 bases and V 2 bases, and 3 bases lay outside the gene matches. The CDR3 has 12 amino acids. CDR3 bases: TGCGCCAGCAGCTTCACAGGGGCAGGCTACACCTTC. Its translation is CASSFTGAGYTF.

The rearrangement joins TRBV11-2 to TRBJ1-1, with 7 bases aligning to TRBD1. The V and J ends lost 6 bases and 4 bases, in that order; junction bases with no gene match: 11. The CDR3 has 15 amino acids. Germline CDR1 and CDR2: SGHAT and FQNNGV. DNA of the CDR3: TGTGCCAGCAGACGTGACAGGGTTGGGAGCACTGAAGCTTTCTTT. The encoded protein is CASRRDRVGSTEAFF.

This chain links TRBV19 with TRBJ2-3, with 13 bases identical to TRBD2. The CDR3 has 15 amino acids. Germline values: CDR1 LNHDA, CDR2 SQIVND (reference sequence). The V gene end was trimmed by 7 bases and the J gene end by 6 bases; junction bases not matched to a gene: 7. In DNA form, the CDR3 reads TGTGCCAGTACAACTAGCGGGGGGGTAGGGGATACGCAGTATTTT. Protein: CASTTSGGVGDTQYF. The full variable domain, rest sourced from reference TRBV19 and TRBJ2-3, is DGGITQSPKYLFRKEGQNVTLSCEQNLNHDAMYWYRQDPGQGLRLIYYSQIVNDFQKGDIAEGYSVSREKKESFPLTVTSAQKNPTAFYLCASTTSGGVGDTQYFGPGTRLTVL.

This chain connects TRBV5-1 to TRBJ1-2; 8 bases align to TRBD1. Germline CDR1 and CDR2: SGHRS and YFSETQ. J gave up 4 bases and V 1 base, and 12 bases lay outside the gene matches. The CDR3 is 17 residues long. The CDR3 region is CASSLSRDRTHPYGYTF. CDR3 coding DNA: TGCGCCAGCAGCTTGAGCCGGGACAGGACTCACCCCTATGGCTACACCTTC. Combining the CDR3 with reference TRBV5-1 and TRBJ1-2 gives the whole variable domain KAGVTQTPRYLIKTRGQQVTLSCSPISGHRSVSWYQQTPGQGLQFLFEYFSETQRNKGNFPGRFSGRQFSNSRSEMNVSTLELGDSALYLCASSLSRDRTHPYGYTFGSGTRLTVV.

This chain uses TRBV5-4 with TRBJ1-2; D remains unclear. Germline values: CDR1 SGHNT, CDR2 YYREEE (reference sequence). CDR3 length: 14 residues. V dropped 1 base and J dropped 0 bases, with 7 bases sitting between them. The CDR3 bases are TGTGCCAGCAGCTTGTATCAGTCTAACTATGGCTACACCTTC. This gives the protein CASSLYQSNYGYTF.

This clone was recorded only once. V is TRBV9 and J is TRBJ2-1, with TRBD1 matching over 10 bases. The trim removed 3 bases at V and 9 bases at J, leaving 9 bases unmatched. This CDR3 is built from 15 residues. In germline, CDR1 is SGDLS, CDR2 YYNGEE. The CDR3 reads CASSAGGQGTGEQFF. CDR3 in DNA: TGTGCCAGCAGCGCGGGGGGACAGGGGACGGGTGAGCAGTTCTTC.